One and the same sample provided the 23 T cell receptor beta chains below, sequenced in a study of T cells in Graves' hyperthyroidism and ophthalmopathy (dated by TCRdb to about 2019). The library was prepared using multiplex PCR. The listed sequencing device is Illumina HiSeq 2000. The TCR beta CDR3 regions were amplified from the RNA transcripts. The TCR CDR3 was subjected to a first round of RT-PCR using the HTBI primer set and the Qiagen OneStep RT-PCR kit. The public sequencing data were trimmed at Q25 with fastp and processed into clonotypes with MiXCR by TCRdb, which kept only in-frame beta chains. Entries are consolidated by CDR3 protein sequence, retaining the most common genes and DNA. In all, the sample holds over 250,000 distinct CDR3 sequences, and roughly an eighth of those were seen once. 30% to 40% of the sample lies in the top ten. The sequencing input was blood. Source of these receptors: a woman in her thirties or forties with Graves' ophthalmopathy.

This clonotype has ten or more counts. This rearrangement joins TRBV7-2 to TRBJ2-3; no clear D gene. Germline V gene data show CDR1 as SGHTA and CDR2 as FQGNSA. The V end lost 7 bases, the J end lost 11 bases, and 10 bases lay between the germline ends. The CDR3 runs 10 residues. CDR3 nucleotides: TGTGCCAGCATGGGAAGTGTGCAGTATTTT. It specifies CASMGSVQYF.

This clonotype was seen many times. The chain combines TRBV12-3 or TRBV12-4 with TRBJ2-3; D is unresolved. The length of the CDR3 is 14 residues. Trimming removed 3 bases from V and 6 bases from J, with 13 bases in between. The CDR3 sequence: CASSFDGRSDTQYF. The CDR3 DNA is TGTGCCAGCAGTTTTGACGGAAGGTCGGATACGCAGTATTTT.

This clonotype was detected ten times or more. The chain combines TRBV2 with TRBJ1-2, with TRBD1 as a possible D gene (5 bases). The CDR3 runs to 15 residues. The germline gives CDR1 SNHLY, CDR2 FYNNEI. Trimming pared 5 bases from V and 7 bases from J, leaving 20 bases between. CDR3 DNA: TGTGCCAGCAGTCGCCAGACGGGACCCACGGTTGGCTACACCTTC. Translating it yields CASSRQTGPTVGYTF. Variable domain in full (rest from reference TRBV2 and TRBJ1-2): EPEVTQTPSHQVTQMGQEVILRCVPISNHLYFYWYRQILGQKVEFLVSFYNNEISEKSEIFDDQFSVERPDGSNFTLKIRSTKLEDSAMYFCASSRQTGPTVGYTFGSGTRLTVV.

This clonotype was observed at least ten times. The chain joins TRBV7-9 to TRBJ2-1; 11 positions agree with TRBD2. Germline CDR1 is SEHNR and CDR2 is FQNEAQ (reference sequence). The CDR3 is 16 residues long. The junction had 7 bases not matched to a gene; V was cut back by 2 bases and J by 7 bases. The CDR3 DNA reads as TGTGCCAGCAGCTTACAGGGACTAGCGGAGCAGAATGAGCAGTTCTTC. This translates into CASSLQGLAEQNEQFF. Based on the CDR3 plus reference TRBV7-9 and TRBJ2-1, the full variable domain is DTGVSQNPRHKITKRGQNVTFRCDPISEHNRLYWYRQTLGQGPEFLTYFQNEAQLEKSRLLSDRFSAERPKGSFSTLEIQRTEQGDSAMYLCASSLQGLAEQNEQFFGPGTRLTVL.

The CDR3 loop reads CASSAWTGGGKNIQYF. The DNA for the CDR3 is TGTGCCAGCAGCGCCTGGACAGGCGGCGGCAAAAACATTCAGTACTTC. The rearrangement joins TRBV5-6 to TRBJ2-4, with 7 bases matching TRBD1. The CDR3 runs 16 residues. CDR1 and CDR2 (germline): SGHDT, YYEEEE. The ends lost 4 bases at V and 3 bases at J; junction bases unmatched: 10.

J is TRBJ2-2 and V is TRBV5-5; unclear D gene. Looked up from germline, CDR1 is SGHKS and CDR2 is YYEKEE (reference sequence). Trimming shortened V by 4 bases and J by 1 base, and 11 bases separated the two germline ends. The CDR3 has 15 residues. As DNA, the CDR3 is TGTGCCAGCAGCCCGCCAAGCGTGAACACCGGGGAGCTGTTTTTT. It encodes CASSPPSVNTGELFF.

This clonotype was detected a few times. V gene TRBV27 combines with J gene TRBJ1-4; TRBD1 matches at 8 bases. Germline-derived CDR1 and CDR2 are MNHEY and SMNVEV (reference sequence). The V and J ends lost 3 bases and 5 bases, in that order; junction bases with no gene match: 20. The length of the CDR3 is 20 residues. DNA of the CDR3: TGTGCCAGCAGTTTGGTAGCCCCGACAGGGGTAGGCGGAGGGAATGAAAAACTGTTTTTT. This gives the protein CASSLVAPTGVGGGNEKLFF.

CDR3 protein: CASSSQPAGGRTGELFF. Written as DNA, the CDR3 is TGCGCCAGCAGCTCCCAACCCGCGGGGGGGCGTACCGGGGAGCTGTTTTTT. The J gene is TRBJ2-2, the V gene TRBV5-1; 9 positions match TRBD2. CDR3 size: 17 residues. J lost 5 bases, V lost 3 bases, and 11 bases had no gene match. Per the germline V gene, CDR1 is SGHRS and CDR2 is YFSETQ.

The chain recombines TRBV7-8 with TRBJ1-1; D remains unclear. The length of the CDR3 is 13 residues. Per the germline V gene, CDR1 is SGHVS and CDR2 is FQNEAQ. V shed 1 base and J shed 6 bases, with 9 bases lying between them. CDR3 coding DNA: TGTGCCAGCAGCTTAGAGGGCAGCCCTGAAGCTTTCTTT. Translating it yields CASSLEGSPEAFF. The whole variable domain, remainder taken from reference TRBV7-8 and TRBJ1-1, is GAGVSQSPRYKVAKRGQDVALRCDPISGHVSLFWYQQALGQGPEFLTYFQNEAQLDKSGLPSDRFFAERPEGSVSTLKIQRTQQEDSAVYLCASSLEGSPEAFFGQGTRLTVV.

This clonotype has ten or more counts. The V call is TRBV7-9, the J call TRBJ1-4; D not certain. The ends were cut back, 5 bases at V and 8 bases at J, with 15 bases in the middle. Per germline, CDR1 SEHNR and CDR2 FQNEAQ (reference sequence). This CDR3 contains 14 residues. The CDR3 region is CASSARTVREKLFF. The CDR3 DNA follows: TGTGCCAGCAGCGCTCGGACCGTACGGGAAAAACTGTTTTTT.

A few counts support this clonotype. J is TRBJ2-5 and V is TRBV24-1, with 9 nucleotides matching TRBD1. CDR3 length: 16 residues. Germline V gene lookup returns CDR1 KGHDR and CDR2 SFDVKD. Trimming at V came to 1 base and at J to 0 bases, leaving 2 bases not matched to a gene. The DNA of the CDR3 is TGTGCCACCAGTGATTTCGACAGGGGGTACCAAGAGACCCAGTACTTC. Translation: CATSDFDRGYQETQYF.

The rearrangement uses TRBV5-5 and TRBJ1-4, with D unclear. The CDR3 is 17 amino acids. Germline CDR1 reads SGHKS; CDR2 reads YYEKEE (reference sequence). With 4 bases removed from V and 0 bases from J, the gap between germline ends came to 16 bases. CDR3 in amino acids: CASSVIPLSATNEKLFF. In DNA, the CDR3 is TGTGCCAGCAGCGTAATTCCGTTGAGTGCAACTAATGAAAAACTGTTTTTT.

In its sample, this clonotype was seen many times. The V gene is TRBV20-1, the J gene TRBJ2-5, with 8 bases lining up with TRBD2. Germline CDR1 DFQATT, CDR2 SNEGSKA (reference sequence). There are 14 residues in the CDR3. The junction had 5 bases not matched to a gene; V was cut back by 0 bases and J by 5 bases. The CDR3 bases are TGCAGTGCTAGAGATCAGCGGGGGCGGGAGACCCAGTACTTC. This translates into CSARDQRGRETQYF.

This clonotype was found many times. The chain couples TRBV7-3 to TRBJ2-7, with D possibly TRBD2 on 6 matching bases. This CDR3 region has 18 residues. Germline CDR1 SGHTA, CDR2 FQGTGA. V lost 5 bases and J 2 bases, leaving 25 bases between the germline ends. The CDR3 DNA is TGTGCCAGCAGCCGGGCGTTCTGGCTAGCGCCTTCAACCTACGAGCAGTACTTC. It codes for CASSRAFWLAPSTYEQYF. The complete variable domain, with remaining parts taken from reference TRBV7-3 and TRBJ2-7, reads GAGVSQTPSNKVTEKGKYVELRCDPISGHTALYWYRQSLGQGPEFLIYFQGTGAADDSGLPNDRFFAVRPEGSVSTLKIQRTERGDSAVYLCASSRAFWLAPSTYEQYFGPGTRLTVT.

This clonotype has just one count. The chain joins TRBV5-1 to TRBJ2-1; TRBD1 matches 7 bases. Germline CDR1 and CDR2: SGHRS and YFSETQ. The CDR3 totals 15 residues. V shed 3 bases, J shed 9 bases, and the junction held 12 bases outside the gene matches. The CDR3 coding sequence is TGCGCCAGCAGCTGGGAGACAGGGTATAGGGGTGAGCAGTTCTTC. It is translated as CASSWETGYRGEQFF.

The table lists this clonotype with many counts. The CDR3 bases are TGCAGTGCTAGAGATCCTTTCAGGGACACTGAAGCTTTCTTT. It yields the protein CSARDPFRDTEAFF. This sequence joins TRBV20-1 and TRBJ1-1; weak D call: TRBD1 (5 bases). Germline-derived CDR1 and CDR2 are DFQATT and SNEGSKA (reference sequence). The V end lost 0 bases, the J end lost 3 bases, and 11 bases lay between the germline ends. This CDR3 contains 14 residues.

At least ten counts were recorded for this clonotype. The V gene is TRBV28, the J gene TRBJ1-2; D unclear. CDR1 is MDHEN, CDR2 SYDVKM, per germline. The ends were cut back, 7 bases at V and 7 bases at J, with 16 bases in the middle. The CDR3 spans 13 residues. The chain's CDR3 is CASISGRVGGYTF. CDR3 DNA: TGTGCCAGCATCTCCGGGAGGGTTGGTGGCTACACCTTC.

In this sample, this clonotype turned up a few times. The chain recombines TRBV4-1 with TRBJ1-1, with TRBD1 as a possible D gene (5 bases). CDR3 length: 14 amino acids. The V end lost 4 bases, the J end lost 2 bases, and 11 bases lay between the germline ends. Germline CDR1 and CDR2: MGHRA and YSYEKL. The CDR3 loop reads CASSRTPYNTEAFF. CDR3 DNA: TGCGCCAGCAGCCGGACACCTTATAACACTGAAGCTTTCTTT.

The sample holds many counts of this clonotype. The CDR3 nucleotides read TGTGCCAGCAGCGCGAGAGCTTATCCGGGAGGGTCTCATGAGCAGTTCTTC. Its translation is CASSARAYPGGSHEQFF. The V gene is TRBV7-8, the J gene TRBJ2-1; the match to TRBD2 covers 8 bases. From germline, CDR1 is SGHVS and CDR2 FQNEAQ. With 5 bases clipped from V and 8 bases from J, the junction kept 17 bases outside the gene matches. CDR3 length equals 17 residues.

The rearrangement links TRBV11-2 to TRBJ1-6; TRBD1 might be the D (6 bases). This CDR3 is built from 17 residues. V was pared by 5 bases and J by 7 bases, with 21 bases between. Germline values: CDR1 SGHAT, CDR2 FQNNGV. The CDR3 protein is CASSLGSDRSFNSPLHF. The CDR3 region has the DNA TGTGCCAGCAGCCTAGGCTCGGACAGAAGTTTCAATTCACCCCTCCACTTT. Supplemented by reference TRBV11-2 and TRBJ1-6, the full variable domain reads EAGVAQSPRYKIIEKRQSVAFWCNPISGHATLYWYQQILGQGPKLLIQFQNNGVVDDSQLPKDRFSAERLKGVDSTLKIQPAKLEDSAVYLCASSLGSDRSFNSPLHFGNGTRLTVT.

This clonotype has ten or more counts. CDR3 sequence reads: CSVRGLTGYGYTF. The CDR3 nucleotides read TGCAGCGTTAGGGGACTCACGGGGTATGGCTACACCTTC. This chain uses TRBV29-1 with TRBJ1-2, with a weak D call TRBD1 (5 bases). Trimming removed 5 bases from V and 5 bases from J, with 15 bases in between. CDR3 length: 13 amino acids. Germline V lookup: CDR1 SQVTM, CDR2 ANQGSEA.

There are many counts of this clonotype. The rearrangement joins TRBV20-1 to TRBJ2-7, with 13 bases matching TRBD2. In germline, CDR1 is DFQATT, CDR2 SNEGSKA (reference sequence). Trimming cost V 5 bases and J 1 base; bases outside gene matches: 5. The CDR3 contains 15 residues. The CDR3 sequence is CSAPATSGGSYEQYF. The CDR3 nucleotides are TGCAGTGCTCCTGCGACTAGCGGGGGGTCCTACGAGCAGTACTTC.

This clonotype was seen many times. Germline and junction disagree at one end, which may indicate a read error. This sequence joins TRBV2 and TRBJ1-5; 8 nucleotides agree with TRBD1. This CDR3 spans 13 amino acids. Germline values: CDR1 SNHLY, CDR2 FYNNEI. CDR3 nucleotides: TGTGCCAGCAGCGGACAGGGCAAACAGCCCCAGCATTTT. Its protein product is CASSGQGKQPQHF.